This T cell receptor beta chain was retrieved from a study of CD8 T cells in Susac syndrome. This CDR3 region has 12 residues. V lost 8 bases and J 3 bases, leaving 11 bases between the germline ends. Germline CDR1 reads SNHLY; CDR2 reads FYNNEI. When the RNA was reverse transcribed, random hexamers were used with an input of roughly 0.45 to 1 ug. TCRdb re-derived calls from the immunoSEQ multiplex PCR reads in MiXCR, one entry per CDR3 protein. The table includes 150,000 to 200,000 distinct CDR3 sequences, just over 90% detected once. The TCR originated in a human donor in good health. The specimen was CD4+ T cells from PBMCs. The chain is built from TRBV2 and TRBJ2-7; a weak D match, TRBD2 (6 bases). CDR3 bases: TGTGCCAGCGGGAGGTCTAACTACGAGCAGTACTTC. This sequence encodes CASGRSNYEQYF.